The sequence of this TCR beta chain was determined in a study of T cell repertoires in cytomegalovirus infection. Study details: Public TCR beta signatures were indicative of both CMV infection and a matching HLA type.

One entry per CDR3 protein, called by TCRdb with MiXCR from the reads. In the table there are some 920,000 distinct CDR3 sequences, approximately 33% of which are singletons. There are 13 residues in the CDR3. The J segment lost 7 bases and the V segment lost 6 bases, leaving 5 bases of the junction unmatched. This clonotype was seen only a few times. No antigen is known for it. Regarding the study as a whole: Adding up the frequency of public TCR beta families identified people who carried CMV plus the relevant HLA.

Here the sequenced sample was cultured CD8+ T cells from PBMCs, taken from culture after CMV antigen stimulation. V is TRBV12-3 or TRBV12-4 and J is TRBJ1-2; 10 nucleotides align to TRBD1. This TCR was sampled from a human donor in good health (CMV status not recorded). Some clones in this sample may be carry-over from other donors' samples. The DNA for the CDR3 is TGTGCCAGCAGCACCGGACAGGGGGTTGGCTACACCTTC. Its protein is CASSTGQGVGYTF.